Each of the 14 T cell receptor beta chains below was sequenced from the same sample in a study of blood T cell repertoires in COVID-19. The repertoire was sequenced with immunoSEQ multiplex PCR; TCRdb's copy has only in-frame clones and lacks some. The table lists approximately 70,000 clones, 75% to 95% of them singletons. Sequencing was done on a sample of peripheral blood. The receptor set was obtained from a woman between 55 and 75 years old with active COVID-19.

The table lists this clone with a count of one. The gene calls are TRBV15 and TRBJ2-5; 10 nucleotides match TRBD1. The CDR3 contains 14 residues. CDR1 and CDR2 from the germline V gene are LNHNV and YYDKDF (reference sequence). J gave up 3 bases and V 5 bases, and 3 bases lay outside the gene matches. CDR3 coding DNA: TGTGCCACCAGCCAAGGGACAGGGGAAGAGACCCAGTACTTC. This codes for CATSQGTGEETQYF.

The chain links TRBV6-1 to TRBJ2-1; the D is unclear. Germline CDR1 reads MNHNS; CDR2 reads SASEGT. V lost 2 bases, J lost 5 bases, and 13 bases lay in between. The CDR3 covers 15 residues. The CDR3 coding sequence is TGTGCCAGCAGTGAAACGGGTAGGAAACACAATGAGCAGTTCTTC. Translating it yields CASSETGRKHNEQFF.

This chain links TRBV19 with TRBJ2-5, with TRBD1 identical over 8 bases. CDR1 LNHDA and CDR2 SQIVND come from the germline V gene (reference sequence). CDR3 length: 14 residues. V was clipped by 5 bases and J by 3 bases; unmatched bases: 5. CDR3 residues: CASSLTGVEETQYF. The CDR3 DNA follows: TGTGCCAGTAGTTTGACAGGGGTGGAAGAGACCCAGTACTTC.

J is TRBJ2-7 and V is TRBV19, with TRBD1 matching over 10 bases. V dropped 6 bases and J dropped 2; count of bases not matched to a gene: 7. Germline CDR1 reads LNHDA; CDR2 reads SQIVND (reference sequence). This CDR3 contains 15 residues. The CDR3 DNA reads as TGTGCCAGTAGCCCGGACAGGGGGACGCCCTACGAGCAGTACTTC. Protein product: CASSPDRGTPYEQYF.

The V gene is TRBV15, the J gene TRBJ2-1; D call uncertain. CDR1 and CDR2 from the germline V gene are LNHNV and YYDKDF (reference sequence). The CDR3 contains 13 residues. Trimming removed 3 bases from V and 4 bases from J, with 7 bases in between. In DNA form, the CDR3 reads TGTGCCACCAGCAGGACTCCTTACAATGAGCAGTTCTTC. Translated: CATSRTPYNEQFF.

The rearrangement joins TRBV11-2 to TRBJ1-6, with unresolved D. Between the trimmed V and J ends, which lost 5 bases and 11 bases, there was a span of 13 bases. The CDR3 is 13 amino acids. Germline CDR1 and CDR2: SGHAT and FQNNGV. Here the CDR3 reads CASSQAAQTPLHF. In DNA, the CDR3 is TGTGCCAGCAGCCAGGCCGCACAGACACCCCTCCACTTT.

This chain uses TRBV19 with TRBJ2-1; perhaps TRBD1 as D (6 bases). With 4 bases removed from V and 7 bases from J, the gap between germline ends came to 14 bases. CDR3 size: 14 residues. In germline, CDR1 is LNHDA, CDR2 SQIVND (reference sequence). The CDR3 DNA reads TGTGCCAGTAGTAGGCAGGGGATGTGGAATGAGCAGTTCTTC. Protein product: CASSRQGMWNEQFF.

The chain employs TRBV5-1 and TRBJ2-2; 7 nucleotides line up with TRBD1. Germline lookup yields CDR1 SGHRS and CDR2 YFSETQ. Unmatched junction bases numbered 9, after V lost 5 bases and J lost 8 bases. This CDR3 has 14 amino acids. DNA of the CDR3: TGCGCCAGCAGGAAAGGGGGCCGGGAAGGGGAGCTGTTTTTT. The encoded protein is CASRKGGREGELFF.

V usage is TRBV24-1 and J usage is TRBJ2-3, with 14 positions matching TRBD2. CDR1 and CDR2 (germline): KGHDR, SFDVKD. V dropped 3 bases and J dropped 0; count of bases not matched to a gene: 10. This CDR3 is 20 amino acids long. CDR3 residues: CATSDPRGLAGAASTDTQYF. In DNA, the CDR3 is TGTGCCACCAGTGATCCCAGGGGACTAGCGGGAGCCGCTAGCACAGATACGCAGTATTTT.

The chain links TRBV28 to TRBJ2-3; D is possibly TRBD2 (5 bases). This CDR3 comprises 14 residues. V was clipped by 3 bases and J by 0 bases, with 7 bases between them. The germline V gene encodes CDR1 MDHEN and CDR2 SYDVKM. The DNA for the CDR3 is TGTGCCAGCAGTTTCGGCGGGAGCACAGATACGCAGTATTTT. It codes for CASSFGGSTDTQYF.

The chain is built from TRBV7-2 and TRBJ2-1; TRBD2 is a possible D gene (5 bases). Germline CDR1 reads SGHTA; CDR2 reads FQGNSA. The CDR3 contains 15 residues. The germline V and J ends were trimmed by 3 bases and 2 bases, with 11 bases remaining between them. This chain's CDR3 is CASSLGSSTYNEQFF. The CDR3 nucleotides read TGTGCCAGCAGCTTGGGATCTAGCACCTACAATGAGCAGTTCTTC. The whole variable domain, remainder taken from reference TRBV7-2 and TRBJ2-1, is GAGVSQSPSNKVTEKGKDVELRCDPISGHTALYWYRQSLGQGLEFLIYFQGNSAPDKSGLPSDRFSAERTGGSVSTLTIQRTQQEDSAVYLCASSLGSSTYNEQFFGPGTRLTVL.

The chain uses TRBV7-9 and TRBJ1-3, with TRBD1 matching 8 bases. V gave up 8 bases and J gave up 8 bases; unmatched junction bases: 11. This CDR3 is 14 amino acids long. The V gene's germline CDR1 is SEHNR and CDR2 FQNEAQ (reference sequence). The CDR3 coding sequence is TGTGCCAGCTCCACCGGGACAGGAATTTACACCATATATTTT. Its protein product is CASSTGTGIYTIYF.

The genes are TRBV30 and TRBJ1-6, with D hard to call. The CDR3 spans 14 residues. Germline CDR1 is GTSNPN and CDR2 is SVGIG (reference sequence). The germline V and J ends were trimmed by 2 bases and 1 base, with 6 bases remaining between them. DNA of the CDR3: TGTGCCTGGAGTTGGGAGTCCTATAATTCACCCCTCCACTTT. The encoded protein is CAWSWESYNSPLHF.

The rearrangement uses TRBV5-5 and TRBJ2-5; 7 bases agree with TRBD2. Germline V gene data show CDR1 as SGHKS and CDR2 as YYEKEE (reference sequence). This CDR3 region has 13 residues. After removal of 0 bases from V and 4 bases from J, the junction contained 0 bases not matched to a gene. The CDR3 is CASSLVAGETQYF. The DNA for the CDR3 is TGTGCCAGCAGCTTGGTAGCGGGAGAGACCCAGTACTTC.